The 26 T cell receptor beta chains below all came from one sample that was sequenced in a study of CD8+ T cells in alopecia areata. The treatment: oral pan-JAK inhibitor, 5-10 mg twice daily. Reverse transcription of extracted RNA yielded cDNA, which provided the sequencing template. This table comes from immunoSEQ multiplex PCR, and its TCRdb copy is limited to in-frame clones, with some not included. The sample yields roughly 120,000 clones, around 54% seen once. The sample consisted of CD4+ T cells sorted from blood, taken at week 24, from a patient treated with tofacitinib. The receptors originated from a human donor with alopecia areata.

V usage is TRBV11-1 and J usage is TRBJ2-3, with 15 positions matching TRBD2. The germline gives CDR1 SGHAT, CDR2 FQDESV (reference sequence). This CDR3 is built from 16 residues. V shed 5 bases, J shed 3 bases, and the junction held 3 bases outside the gene matches. The DNA for the CDR3 is TGTGCCAGCAGCCCTGGACTAGCGGGGGGGACAGATACGCAGTATTTT. Amino acids: CASSPGLAGGTDTQYF.

The genes are TRBV6-8 and TRBJ2-7; the D is unclear. This CDR3 spans 15 amino acids. Trimming cost V 6 bases and J 0 bases, with 15 bases left between them. Germline CDR1 MNHGY, CDR2 SAAAGT. The CDR3 nucleotides are TGTGCCAGCAGCTCTATAAAGACAAGCTCCTACGAGCAGTACTTC. Translated, it gives CASSSIKTSSYEQYF.

The rearrangement uses TRBV29-1 and TRBJ1-1, with D unresolved. Germline V CDR1 and CDR2: SQVTM, ANQGSEA. Trimming pared 4 bases from V and 1 base from J, leaving 10 bases between. The CDR3 loop spans 13 amino acids. The DNA for the CDR3 is TGCAGCGTTGTAAGTTTTGGGAACACTGAAGCTTTCTTT. It codes for CSVVSFGNTEAFF.

The chain is built from TRBV4-3 and TRBJ1-1; 9 positions agree with TRBD1. The CDR3 has 17 residues. Losses at the gene ends were 0 bases for V and 11 bases for J; bases not matched to a gene: 16. Per the germline V gene, CDR1 is LGHNA and CDR2 is YSLEER. The DNA of the CDR3 is TGCGCCAGCAGCCAAGACCTTGCCGGGACAGGGTACTTTGCCGCTTTCTTT. Protein: CASSQDLAGTGYFAAFF.

This clone was counted a single time. The rearrangement joins TRBV14 to TRBJ1-2; tentative D call: TRBD1 (5 bases). CDR1 SGHDN and CDR2 FVKESK come from the germline V gene. The V gene lost 6 bases and the J gene lost 0 bases, with 11 bases spanning the gap. This CDR3 region has 14 residues. The chain's CDR3 is CASSQQASNYGYTF. The CDR3, as DNA: TGTGCCAGCAGTCAACAGGCCTCTAACTATGGCTACACCTTC.

The gene calls are TRBV6-5 and TRBJ2-7; tentatively, D is TRBD1 (5 bases). The V gene lost 6 bases and the J gene lost 3 bases, with 12 bases spanning the gap. Germline CDR1 MNHEY, CDR2 SVGAGI. The CDR3 covers 13 residues. CDR3 DNA: TGTGCCAGCAGGGGTAAGGGGAACTACGAGCAGTACTTC. It is translated as CASRGKGNYEQYF.

The genes are TRBV4-1 and TRBJ2-2; D is uncertain. The CDR3 loop spans 14 amino acids. Germline V gene lookup returns CDR1 MGHRA and CDR2 YSYEKL. V was clipped by 4 bases and J by 6 bases, with 12 bases between them. For the CDR3, the DNA is TGCGCCAGCAGCCCTCTACTGGGTCCCGGGGAGCTGTTTTTT. This sequence encodes CASSPLLGPGELFF.

The chain carries TRBV5-1 and TRBJ2-3, with 13 bases lining up with TRBD2. V was pared by 0 bases and J by 4 bases, with 2 bases of the junction left unmatched. Germline values: CDR1 SGHRS, CDR2 YFSETQ. This CDR3 spans 16 amino acids. The DNA of the CDR3 is TGCGCCAGCAGCTTGGGGACTAGCGGGGGCGCAGATACGCAGTATTTT. Its translation: CASSLGTSGGADTQYF.

The rearrangement links TRBV29-1 to TRBJ2-5, with D maybe TRBD2 (5 bases). Judging by the DNA end, TRBJ2-7 fits better; the J call may be wrong. The CDR3 has 11 amino acids. CDR1 and CDR2 (germline): SQVTM, ANQGSEA. DNA of the CDR3: TGCAGCGTTGCAGGACTCTACGAGCAGTACTTC. This codes for CSVAGLYEQYF.

The gene calls are TRBV4-1 and TRBJ2-5, with D uncertain. The germline gives CDR1 MGHRA, CDR2 YSYEKL. Between the trimmed V and J ends, which lost 2 bases and 5 bases, there was a span of 9 bases. The CDR3 spans 13 residues. The CDR3 protein is CASSQWRAETQYF. In DNA form, the CDR3 reads TGCGCCAGCAGCCAATGGAGAGCGGAGACCCAGTACTTC.

In its sample, this clone was seen a few times. The V call is TRBV7-2, the J call TRBJ1-2; 7 bases align to TRBD1. There are 14 residues in the CDR3. After removal of 1 base from V and 9 bases from J, the junction contained 8 bases not matched to a gene. Germline CDR1 is SGHTA and CDR2 is FQGNSA. In nucleotides, the CDR3 is TGTGCCAGCAGCTTAGACCGGACAGGCCGGAGCTACACCTTC. This translates into CASSLDRTGRSYTF. The variable domain in full, with the rest retrieved from reference TRBV7-2 and TRBJ1-2, is GAGVSQSPSNKVTEKGKDVELRCDPISGHTALYWYRQSLGQGLEFLIYFQGNSAPDKSGLPSDRFSAERTGGSVSTLTIQRTQQEDSAVYLCASSLDRTGRSYTFGSGTRLTVV.

J is TRBJ1-1 and V is TRBV29-1; maybe TRBD1 (5 bases). Deletions cut 7 bases from V and 3 bases from J, with 15 bases between. The length of the CDR3 is 13 residues. CDR1 SQVTM and CDR2 ANQGSEA come from the germline V gene. Written as DNA, the CDR3 is TGCAGCGAAGCCCGGGGCAGGGACACTGAAGCTTTCTTT. Its translation is CSEARGRDTEAFF.

The chain combines TRBV30 with TRBJ1-5; 10 bases map to TRBD1. Germline lookup yields CDR1 GTSNPN and CDR2 SVGIG (reference sequence). The CDR3 is 15 amino acids. The J segment lost 5 bases and the V segment lost 1 base, leaving 5 bases of the junction unmatched. For the CDR3, the DNA is TGTGCCTGGAGTGGACAGGGGGCAGGCCATCAGCCCCAGCATTTT. Translation: CAWSGQGAGHQPQHF. Full variable domain (missing parts from reference TRBV30 and TRBJ1-5): SQTIHQWPATLVQPVGSPLSLECTVEGTSNPNLYWYRQAAGRGLQLLFYSVGIGQISSEVPQNLSASRPQDRQFILSSKKLLLSDSGFYLCAWSGQGAGHQPQHFGDGTRLSIL.

In this sample, this clone turned up once. The chain recombines TRBV6-5 with TRBJ2-2; no definite D call. Germline assignment: CDR1 MNHEY and CDR2 SVGAGI. This CDR3 is built from 13 residues. Deletions cut 6 bases from V and 3 bases from J, with 8 bases between. The CDR3: CASSPRYTGELFF. CDR3 DNA: TGTGCCAGCAGCCCAAGGTACACCGGGGAGCTGTTTTTT.

CDR3 nucleotides: TGTGCCAGCAGCGAGGGGTTCTCTGGAAACACCATATATTTT. Translation: CASSEGFSGNTIYF. V is TRBV7-9 and J is TRBJ1-3; D is perhaps TRBD1 (5 bases). The ends were cut back, 5 bases at V and 0 bases at J, with 8 bases in the middle. The germline V gene encodes CDR1 SEHNR and CDR2 FQNEAQ (reference sequence). This CDR3 is built from 14 residues.

The chain employs TRBV5-4 and TRBJ1-6; the D gene is possibly TRBD1 (6 bases). V was pared by 4 bases and J by 13 bases, with 15 bases between. Germline V lookup: CDR1 SGHNT, CDR2 YYREEE (reference sequence). CDR3 length: 13 residues. DNA of the CDR3: TGTGCCAGCAGCATCGGACAGTCGCCGCCCCTCCACTTT. This encodes CASSIGQSPPLHF.

The chain links TRBV25-1 to TRBJ1-2; perhaps TRBD1 as D (6 bases). The V end was cut by 6 bases, the J end by 5 bases, with 19 bases between. The CDR3 spans 15 residues. CDR1 is MGHDK and CDR2 is SYGVNS in the germline V gene. CDR3 loop: CASSRVAGAVYGYTF. CDR3 in DNA: TGTGCCAGCAGCAGGGTCGCAGGGGCGGTTTATGGCTACACCTTC.

The chain combines TRBV7-3 with TRBJ1-1; 7 bases agree with TRBD1. J was trimmed by 2 bases and V by 2 bases; bases with no gene match: 5. Germline CDR1 and CDR2: SGHTA and FQGTGA. The CDR3 is 15 residues long. CDR3 sequence (DNA): TGTGCCAGCAGCTTAGCCCCAGGGGGAAACACTGAAGCTTTCTTT. This encodes CASSLAPGGNTEAFF.

Worth noting for this clone: The identical CDR3 is also encoded by other nucleotide sequences in the sample. The chain is built from TRBV7-2 and TRBJ2-3; tentatively, D is TRBD1 (5 bases). Germline CDR1 reads SGHTA; CDR2 reads FQGNSA. The CDR3 covers 14 residues. Trimming removed 1 base at V and 1 base at J, with 6 bases between. This CDR3 reads CASSLVGGTDTQYF. Written as DNA, the CDR3 is TGTGCCAGCAGCTTAGTAGGGGGCACAGATACGCAGTATTTT.

This sequence joins TRBV4-2 and TRBJ2-3; D is unclear. Deletions cut 4 bases from V and 3 bases from J, with 20 bases between. This CDR3 is 17 amino acids long. Germline V gene sequence: CDR1 LGHNA, CDR2 YNFKEQ. CDR3: CASSLRLQAQVTDTQYF. The CDR3 DNA reads TGTGCCAGCAGCCTAAGGTTGCAGGCCCAAGTTACAGATACGCAGTATTTT.

This chain joins TRBV6-1 and TRBJ2-7; no clear D gene. The CDR3 contains 12 residues. V was shortened by 0 bases and J by 4 bases, with 4 bases between the two germline ends. CDR1 MNHNS and CDR2 SASEGT come from the germline V gene. The CDR3 protein is CASSEAGYEQYF. CDR3 nucleotides: TGTGCCAGCAGTGAAGCTGGTTACGAGCAGTACTTC.

This chain links TRBV15 with TRBJ2-4; D uncertain. The CDR3 is made up of 13 amino acids. Germline CDR1 reads LNHNV; CDR2 reads YYDKDF (reference sequence). Trimming stripped 3 bases from V and 11 bases from J, with 14 bases between. The CDR3 region is CATSRDRIQVQYF. The CDR3 DNA reads as TGTGCCACCAGCAGGGACCGAATTCAGGTTCAGTACTTC.

This chain connects TRBV30 to TRBJ1-1; the D gene is possibly TRBD1 (6 bases). This CDR3 contains 15 residues. Trimming took 3 bases from V and 10 from J, leaving 24 bases between them. Germline CDR1 GTSNPN, CDR2 SVGIG (reference sequence). The CDR3 DNA reads TGTGCCTGGAGCGAAAGTTCGGGCAGGGGTCGCAGAGCTTTCTTT. Translated, it gives CAWSESSGRGRRAFF.

This clone showed up just once. This chain links TRBV7-9 with TRBJ1-2, with TRBD1 matching over 8 bases. The V and J ends lost 4 bases and 8 bases, in that order; junction bases with no gene match: 3. CDR3 length: 12 residues. CDR1 is SEHNR, CDR2 FQNEAQ, per germline (reference sequence). The DNA for the CDR3 is TGTGCCAGCAGCTCACACAGGGGGGGCTACACCTTC. It yields the protein CASSSHRGGYTF.

V is TRBV2 and J is TRBJ1-1; D uncertain. The CDR3 contains 9 residues. Germline V lookup: CDR1 SNHLY, CDR2 FYNNEI. V was pared by 9 bases and J by 8 bases, with 7 bases between. CDR3 sequence reads: CASGREAFF. CDR3 DNA: TGTGCCAGTGGGCGGGAAGCTTTCTTT.

V and J are TRBV7-2 and TRBJ1-5; no clear D gene. Germline V CDR1 and CDR2: SGHTA, FQGNSA. The V and J ends lost 3 bases and 1 base respectively, with 4 bases between them. This CDR3 spans 13 amino acids. In nucleotides, the CDR3 is TGTGCCAGCAGCTTTCGCAGCAATCAGCCCCAGCATTTT. It is translated as CASSFRSNQPQHF.